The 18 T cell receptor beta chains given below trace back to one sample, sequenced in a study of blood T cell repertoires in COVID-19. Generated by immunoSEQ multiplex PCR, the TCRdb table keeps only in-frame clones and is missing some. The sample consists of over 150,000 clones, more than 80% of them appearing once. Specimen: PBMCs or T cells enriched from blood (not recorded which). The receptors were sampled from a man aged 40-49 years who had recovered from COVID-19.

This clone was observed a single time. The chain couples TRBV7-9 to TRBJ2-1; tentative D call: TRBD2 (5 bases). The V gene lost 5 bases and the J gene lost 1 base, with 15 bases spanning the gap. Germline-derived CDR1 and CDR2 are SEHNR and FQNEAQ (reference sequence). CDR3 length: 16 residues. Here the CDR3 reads CASSPPGVGSYNEQFF. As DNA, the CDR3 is TGTGCCAGCAGCCCGCCCGGGGTTGGGTCCTACAATGAGCAGTTCTTC.

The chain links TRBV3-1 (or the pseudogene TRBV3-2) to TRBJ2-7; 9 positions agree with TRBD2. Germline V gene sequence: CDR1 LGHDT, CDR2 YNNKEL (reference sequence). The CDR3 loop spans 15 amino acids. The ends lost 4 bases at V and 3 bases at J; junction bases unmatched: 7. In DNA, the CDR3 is TGTGCCAGCAGCCCTTCCAGCGGGGGGAGCTACGAGCAGTACTTC. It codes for CASSPSSGGSYEQYF.

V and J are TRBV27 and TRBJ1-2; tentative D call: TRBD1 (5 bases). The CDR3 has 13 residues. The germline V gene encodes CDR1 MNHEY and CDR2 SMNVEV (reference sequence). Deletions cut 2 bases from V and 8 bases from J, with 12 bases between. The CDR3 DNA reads TGTGCCAGCAGTTTACGAGCCTACAGGGGCTACACCTTC. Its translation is CASSLRAYRGYTF.

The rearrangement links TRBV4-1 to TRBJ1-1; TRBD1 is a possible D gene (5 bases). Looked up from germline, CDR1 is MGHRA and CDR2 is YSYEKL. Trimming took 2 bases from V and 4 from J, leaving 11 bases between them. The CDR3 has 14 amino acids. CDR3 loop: CASSQPGKGTEAFF. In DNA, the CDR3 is TGCGCCAGCAGCCAACCAGGGAAGGGCACTGAAGCTTTCTTT.

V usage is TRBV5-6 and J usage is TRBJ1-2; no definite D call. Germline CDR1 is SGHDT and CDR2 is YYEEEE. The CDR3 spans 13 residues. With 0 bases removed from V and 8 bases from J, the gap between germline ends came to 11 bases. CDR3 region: CASSLGRGGGYTF. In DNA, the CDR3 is TGTGCCAGCAGCTTGGGGCGGGGAGGCGGCTACACCTTC.

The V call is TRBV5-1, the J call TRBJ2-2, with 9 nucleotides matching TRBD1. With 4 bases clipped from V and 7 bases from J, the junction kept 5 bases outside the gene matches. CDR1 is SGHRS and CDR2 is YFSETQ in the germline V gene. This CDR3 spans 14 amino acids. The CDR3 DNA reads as TGCGCCAGCAGCGTAACAGGGGGCTTCGGGGAGCTGTTTTTT. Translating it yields CASSVTGGFGELFF.

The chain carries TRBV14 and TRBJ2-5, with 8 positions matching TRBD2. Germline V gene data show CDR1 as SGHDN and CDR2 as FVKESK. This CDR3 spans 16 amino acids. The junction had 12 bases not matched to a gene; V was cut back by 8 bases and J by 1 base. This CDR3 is CASSRLALRGQETQYF. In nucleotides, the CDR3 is TGTGCCAGCTCGAGACTAGCGCTAAGAGGCCAAGAGACCCAGTACTTC.

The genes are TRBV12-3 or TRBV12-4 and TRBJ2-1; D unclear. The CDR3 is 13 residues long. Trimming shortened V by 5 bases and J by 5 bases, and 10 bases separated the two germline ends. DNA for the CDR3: TGTGCCAGCAGTGCCTCAGGAAACAATGAGCAGTTCTTC. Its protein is CASSASGNNEQFF.

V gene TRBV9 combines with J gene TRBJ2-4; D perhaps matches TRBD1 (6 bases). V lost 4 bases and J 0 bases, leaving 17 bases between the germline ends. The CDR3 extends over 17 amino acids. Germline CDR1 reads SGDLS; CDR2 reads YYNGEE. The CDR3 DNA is TGTGCCAGCAGCCCGAGAGGACAGCCGGGAGCCAAAAACATTCAGTACTTC. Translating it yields CASSPRGQPGAKNIQYF.

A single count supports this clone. CDR3 bases: TGTGCCAGCAGGGGACTAGCCTACGAGCAGTACTTC. Protein sequence: CASRGLAYEQYF. The gene calls are TRBV28 and TRBJ2-7; 8 bases agree with TRBD2. Trimming at V came to 6 bases and at J to 2 bases, leaving 0 bases not matched to a gene. Germline V gene lookup returns CDR1 MDHEN and CDR2 SYDVKM. CDR3 length: 12 amino acids.

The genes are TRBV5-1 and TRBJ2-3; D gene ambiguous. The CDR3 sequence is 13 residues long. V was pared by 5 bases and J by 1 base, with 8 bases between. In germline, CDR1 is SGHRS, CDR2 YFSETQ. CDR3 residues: CASRDWGTDTQYF. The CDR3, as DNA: TGCGCCAGCAGAGACTGGGGCACAGATACGCAGTATTTT. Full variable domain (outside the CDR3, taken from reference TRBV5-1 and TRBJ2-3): KAGVTQTPRYLIKTRGQQVTLSCSPISGHRSVSWYQQTPGQGLQFLFEYFSETQRNKGNFPGRFSGRQFSNSRSEMNVSTLELGDSALYLCASRDWGTDTQYFGPGTRLTVL.

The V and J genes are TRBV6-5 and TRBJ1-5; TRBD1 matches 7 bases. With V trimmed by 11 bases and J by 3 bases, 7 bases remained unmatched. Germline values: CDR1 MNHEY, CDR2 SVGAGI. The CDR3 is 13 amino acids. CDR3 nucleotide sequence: TGTGCCTCGCGACAGGGTCTCAATCAGCCCCAGCATTTT. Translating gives CASRQGLNQPQHF.

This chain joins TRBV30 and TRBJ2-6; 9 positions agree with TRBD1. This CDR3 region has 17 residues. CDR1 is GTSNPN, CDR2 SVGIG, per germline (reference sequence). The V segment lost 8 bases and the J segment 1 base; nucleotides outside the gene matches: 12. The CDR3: CAALGQGFLSGANVLTF. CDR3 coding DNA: TGTGCCGCGCTAGGACAGGGGTTTTTGTCTGGGGCCAACGTCCTGACTTTC.

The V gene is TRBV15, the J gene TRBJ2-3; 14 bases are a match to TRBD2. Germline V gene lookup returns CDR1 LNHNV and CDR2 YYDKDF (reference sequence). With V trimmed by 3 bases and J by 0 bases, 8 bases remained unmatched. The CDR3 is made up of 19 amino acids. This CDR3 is CATSSPTGTSGRSTDTQYF. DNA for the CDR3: TGTGCCACCAGCAGTCCGACCGGGACTAGCGGGAGAAGCACAGATACGCAGTATTTT.

CDR3 DNA sequence: TGTGCCGGCCACTCGACAGGGTTCGGCGGCTACACCTTC. It is translated as CAGHSTGFGGYTF. This rearrangement joins TRBV6-5 to TRBJ1-2, with TRBD1 identical over 7 bases. Germline CDR1 and CDR2: MNHEY and SVGAGI. There are 13 residues in the CDR3. Unmatched junction bases numbered 14, after V lost 11 bases and J lost 8 bases.

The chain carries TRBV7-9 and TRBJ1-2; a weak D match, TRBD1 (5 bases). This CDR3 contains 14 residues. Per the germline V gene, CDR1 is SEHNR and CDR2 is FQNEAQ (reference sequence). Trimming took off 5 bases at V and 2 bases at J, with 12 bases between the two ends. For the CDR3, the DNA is TGTGCCAGCAGCCGCGCAGGGATAAACTATGGCTACACCTTC. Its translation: CASSRAGINYGYTF.

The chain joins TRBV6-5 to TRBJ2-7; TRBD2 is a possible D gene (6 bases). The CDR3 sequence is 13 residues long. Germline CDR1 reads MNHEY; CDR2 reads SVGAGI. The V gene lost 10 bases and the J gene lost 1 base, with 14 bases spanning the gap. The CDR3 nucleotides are TGTGCCACCGCCCTAGCGCCATCCTACGAGCAGTACTTC. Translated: CATALAPSYEQYF.

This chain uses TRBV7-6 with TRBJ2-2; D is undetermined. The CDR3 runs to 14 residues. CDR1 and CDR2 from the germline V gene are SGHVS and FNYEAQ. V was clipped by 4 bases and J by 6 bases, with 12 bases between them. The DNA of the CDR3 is TGTGCCAGCAGCTCCTACCACCTCGCCGGGGAGCTGTTTTTT. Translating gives CASSSYHLAGELFF.